This T cell receptor (beta chain) was retrieved from a study of blood T cells in healthy people across ages. A sample-barcoded 5' primer and a J-beta primer mix were used in a second PCR of about 6 to 12 cycles. Paired-end reads containing CDR3 totaled no fewer than 2.5 million for each sample. TCRdb passed the 5' RACE reads through MiXCR, listing each CDR3 protein once. The sample shows nearly 800,000 distinct CDR3 sequences, 25% of them seen only once. This clonotype was detected many times. The same data also contributed to another study, on T cells of mothers and their children. That source notes: A few healthy Caucasian mothers and their six children were the donors. Barcodes for each sample and 2-4 random nucleotides were added by the M1S primer used in the second PCR. Detection yielded no persistent microchimeric T cell clones.

The source of this sequence is a boy between 10 and 17 years old in good health. Sequencing was performed on blood.

For the CDR3, the DNA is TGTGCCAGCACCCCTAGGGGAACGGGGGAAGAGACCCAGTACTTC. This sequence encodes CASTPRGTGEETQYF. The chain has TRBV28 and TRBJ2-5; a weak D match, TRBD2 (6 bases). The CDR3 is 15 amino acids. The germline V gene has CDR1 MDHEN and CDR2 SYDVKM. V was shortened by 7 bases and J by 3 bases, with 18 bases between the two germline ends.